One and the same sample provided the 31 T cell receptor beta chains below, sequenced in a study of OX40 agonist ivuxolimab in advanced cancers. Measured with immunoSEQ multiplex PCR; TCRdb has only the in-frame clones, and not every one. This table holds approximately 82,000 clones, about 88% found once. The input for sequencing was CD4+ or CD8+ T cells sorted from blood, taken in a trial of the OX40 agonist ivuxolimab. The source is an adult with an advanced solid tumor such as melanoma, head and neck, liver or kidney cancer.

This clone was picked up a small number of times. This chain uses TRBV19 with TRBJ1-2; TRBD1 agrees at 7 bases. The CDR3 consists of 16 residues. V gave up 8 bases and J gave up 4 bases; unmatched junction bases: 16. Germline CDR1 LNHDA, CDR2 SQIVND (reference sequence). CDR3: CASSIGTTGNVYGYTF. The CDR3 region has the DNA TGTGCCAGTTCGATAGGAACGACAGGGAATGTCTATGGCTACACCTTC.

The J gene is TRBJ1-2, the V gene TRBV28, with unresolved D. The V gene lost 6 bases and the J gene lost 4 bases, with 12 bases spanning the gap. The germline CDR1 and CDR2 sequences are MDHEN and SYDVKM. This CDR3 contains 13 residues. The CDR3 is CASRNSAGYGYTF. As DNA, the CDR3 is TGTGCCAGCAGAAACTCGGCGGGCTATGGCTACACCTTC.

This chain connects TRBV7-3 to TRBJ1-1; D unresolved. The germline V gene has CDR1 SGHTA and CDR2 FQGTGA. The length of the CDR3 is 13 residues. Trimming stripped 0 bases from V and 5 bases from J, with 7 bases between. The CDR3 coding sequence is TGTGCCAGCAGCTTAACCGCGAATACTGAAGCTTTCTTT. It is translated as CASSLTANTEAFF. The variable domain in full, with the rest retrieved from reference TRBV7-3 and TRBJ1-1, is GAGVSQTPSNKVTEKGKYVELRCDPISGHTALYWYRQSLGQGPEFLIYFQGTGAADDSGLPNDRFFAVRPEGSVSTLKIQRTERGDSAVYLCASSLTANTEAFFGQGTRLTVV.

The rearrangement joins TRBV4-2 to TRBJ1-1; TRBD1 matches at 8 bases. With 2 bases clipped from V and 4 bases from J, the junction kept 6 bases outside the gene matches. The length of the CDR3 is 15 residues. CDR1 is LGHNA and CDR2 is YNFKEQ in the germline V gene. The CDR3 sequence: CASSQPGQGGTEAFF. The CDR3 nucleotides are TGTGCCAGCAGCCAACCCGGACAGGGTGGCACTGAAGCTTTCTTT.

This clone was seen once. This chain joins TRBV29-1 and TRBJ2-3, with 8 bases aligning to TRBD1. Trimming at V came to 6 bases and at J to 1 base, leaving 6 bases not matched to a gene. There are 14 residues in the CDR3. The germline V gene has CDR1 SQVTM and CDR2 ANQGSEA. CDR3 residues: CSVPRGQGTDTQYF. The CDR3 coding sequence is TGCAGCGTGCCTAGGGGACAGGGCACAGATACGCAGTATTTT.

The chain combines TRBV9 with TRBJ1-1; D not certain. Germline V gene lookup returns CDR1 SGDLS and CDR2 YYNGEE. V was clipped by 0 bases and J by 5 bases, with 23 bases between them. The CDR3 totals 18 residues. CDR3: CASSVGIGLVGGNTEAFF. DNA for the CDR3: TGTGCCAGCAGCGTAGGTATCGGATTGGTCGGAGGGAATACTGAAGCTTTCTTT.

The chain joins TRBV6-5 to TRBJ2-1; 9 positions agree with TRBD2. The CDR3 is 16 residues long. CDR1 and CDR2 from the germline V gene are MNHEY and SVGAGI. Trimming at V came to 0 bases and at J to 6 bases, leaving 6 bases not matched to a gene. CDR3 DNA sequence: TGTGCCAGCAGTTACTCGCCCGGGACTAGCCTCAATGAGCAGTTCTTC. Translation: CASSYSPGTSLNEQFF.

This clone was detected a few times. The chain uses TRBV30 and TRBJ1-2, with unresolved D. The germline V and J ends were trimmed by 1 base and 7 bases, with 13 bases remaining between them. Germline values: CDR1 GTSNPN, CDR2 SVGIG (reference sequence). The CDR3 consists of 13 residues. CDR3 loop: CAWSEEGWSGYTF. As DNA, the CDR3 is TGTGCCTGGAGTGAGGAGGGTTGGAGTGGCTACACCTTC.

The chain employs TRBV6-1 and TRBJ1-1, with D unresolved. Trimming took off 6 bases at V and 12 bases at J, with 14 bases between the two ends. This CDR3 region has 11 residues. CDR1 MNHNS and CDR2 SASEGT come from the germline V gene. CDR3 sequence reads: CASSTQYNSFF. Written as DNA, the CDR3 is TGTGCCAGCAGCACTCAATACAATTCTTTCTTT.

This chain uses TRBV5-1 with TRBJ1-2; 7 positions match TRBD1. After removal of 0 bases from V and 7 bases from J, the junction contained 3 bases not matched to a gene. This CDR3 has 13 amino acids. Germline CDR1 and CDR2: SGHRS and YFSETQ. The CDR3 DNA reads as TGCGCCAGCAGCTTGGTAGGGGGCGGTGGCTACACCTTC. This codes for CASSLVGGGGYTF.

The V call is TRBV5-1, the J call TRBJ2-3, with a tentative D call TRBD1 (7 bases). The germline V and J ends were trimmed by 5 bases and 3 bases, with 16 bases remaining between them. This CDR3 is built from 15 residues. Germline CDR1 SGHRS, CDR2 YFSETQ. This CDR3 is CASRPAAGGTDTQYF. The CDR3, as DNA: TGCGCCAGCAGACCCGCGGCAGGGGGGACAGATACGCAGTATTTT. The full variable domain, completed using reference TRBV5-1 and TRBJ2-3, is KAGVTQTPRYLIKTRGQQVTLSCSPISGHRSVSWYQQTPGQGLQFLFEYFSETQRNKGNFPGRFSGRQFSNSRSEMNVSTLELGDSALYLCASRPAAGGTDTQYFGPGTRLTVL.

The genes are TRBV29-1 and TRBJ1-5; D gene unclear. V was shortened by 5 bases and J by 4 bases, with 9 bases between the two germline ends. CDR3 length: 12 residues. Germline CDR1 is SQVTM and CDR2 is ANQGSEA. Here the CDR3 reads CSVITENQPQHF. The DNA for the CDR3 is TGCAGCGTTATAACAGAGAATCAGCCCCAGCATTTT.

This clone came up once. The chain is built from TRBV28 and TRBJ1-2; D gene unclear. The CDR3 contains 14 residues. From germline, CDR1 is MDHEN and CDR2 SYDVKM. V dropped 2 bases and J dropped 7 bases, with 14 bases sitting between them. As DNA, the CDR3 is TGTGCCAGCAGTTTAGCCGTCCCGGGCCGTGGCTACACCTTC. Protein product: CASSLAVPGRGYTF.

This chain uses TRBV11-3 with TRBJ2-5; TRBD2 might be the D (5 bases). The CDR3 totals 15 residues. V was pared by 5 bases and J by 1 base, with 14 bases between. The germline CDR1 and CDR2 sequences are SGHNT and YENEEA. The CDR3 is CASSARTGIQETQYF. CDR3 DNA: TGTGCCAGCAGCGCGAGGACGGGGATCCAAGAGACCCAGTACTTC.

The chain joins TRBV6-1 to TRBJ1-1; TRBD1 matches 9 bases. CDR1 is MNHNS and CDR2 is SASEGT in the germline V gene. After removal of 7 bases from V and 1 base from J, the junction contained 4 bases not matched to a gene. This CDR3 comprises 14 residues. CDR3 nucleotide sequence: TGTGCCAGCAAGAAACAGGGGGCGAACACTGAAGCTTTCTTT. Protein product: CASKKQGANTEAFF.

The rearrangement joins TRBV5-1 to TRBJ2-7; D is unresolved. This CDR3 contains 14 residues. Germline assignment: CDR1 SGHRS and CDR2 YFSETQ. The ends were cut back, 0 bases at V and 2 bases at J, with 9 bases in the middle. The DNA of the CDR3 is TGCGCCAGCAGCTTGGACACACAAACCTACGAGCAGTACTTC. Amino acid sequence: CASSLDTQTYEQYF.

This rearrangement joins TRBV5-1 to TRBJ2-1, with D uncertain. This CDR3 contains 15 residues. The V end lost 4 bases, the J end lost 1 base, and 12 bases lay between the germline ends. Germline lookup yields CDR1 SGHRS and CDR2 YFSETQ. Here the CDR3 DNA reads TGCGCCAGCAGCCCTATGGATCCTTCCTACAATGAGCAGTTCTTC. Protein product: CASSPMDPSYNEQFF.

The chain carries TRBV7-9 and TRBJ2-7; 11 bases agree with TRBD2. The CDR3 runs 14 residues. The germline V gene encodes CDR1 SEHNR and CDR2 FQNEAQ (reference sequence). V shed 5 bases, J shed 4 bases, and the junction held 4 bases outside the gene matches. The CDR3, as DNA: TGTGCCAGCAGCCCGGGACTAGCGGTTTACGAGCAGTACTTC. As protein: CASSPGLAVYEQYF. The full variable domain, with the rest looked up from reference TRBV7-9 and TRBJ2-7, is DTGVSQNPRHKITKRGQNVTFRCDPISEHNRLYWYRQTLGQGPEFLTYFQNEAQLEKSRLLSDRFSAERPKGSFSTLEIQRTEQGDSAMYLCASSPGLAVYEQYFGPGTRLTVT.

This chain joins TRBV6-1 and TRBJ2-5, with TRBD2 matching 8 bases. The V gene end was trimmed by 6 bases and the J gene end by 2 bases; junction bases not matched to a gene: 8. This CDR3 is built from 15 residues. The germline V gene has CDR1 MNHNS and CDR2 SASEGT. The CDR3: CASRPVLAGQETQYF. CDR3 in DNA: TGTGCCAGCAGACCCGTCCTAGCGGGTCAAGAGACCCAGTACTTC.

The gene calls are TRBV6-5 and TRBJ1-1; D remains unclear. Trimming stripped 2 bases from V and 1 base from J, with 8 bases between. CDR3 size: 14 residues. Germline assignment: CDR1 MNHEY and CDR2 SVGAGI. CDR3 sequence reads: CASSYDWGNTEAFF. The CDR3 coding sequence is TGTGCCAGCAGTTACGACTGGGGGAACACTGAAGCTTTCTTT.

The chain uses TRBV5-6 and TRBJ2-3; the match to TRBD1 covers 9 bases. CDR3 size: 15 residues. Germline V lookup: CDR1 SGHDT, CDR2 YYEEEE. Trimming removed 0 bases from V and 6 bases from J; junction bases left unmatched: 5. In nucleotides, the CDR3 is TGTGCCAGCAGCTTGGGAGGACAGGGGATTGATACGCAGTATTTT. Translating it yields CASSLGGQGIDTQYF.

The chain links TRBV28 to TRBJ1-5, with D uncertain. V was pared by 2 bases and J by 0 bases, with 11 bases between. The CDR3 loop spans 16 amino acids. Per the germline V gene, CDR1 is MDHEN and CDR2 is SYDVKM. CDR3 sequence (DNA): TGTGCCAGCAGTTTAGGGCCAGGTCGTAGCAATCAGCCCCAGCATTTT. Its translation: CASSLGPGRSNQPQHF.

The chain carries TRBV18 and TRBJ1-4; D remains ambiguous. Germline V CDR1 and CDR2: KGHSH, LQKENI. V shed 0 bases and J shed 3 bases, with 2 bases lying between them. The CDR3 totals 13 residues. This CDR3 reads CASSPPANEKLFF. In DNA, the CDR3 is TGTGCCAGCTCACCACCGGCTAATGAAAAACTGTTTTTT.

V usage is TRBV7-2 and J usage is TRBJ1-5; 8 bases align to TRBD1. Germline CDR1 is SGHTA and CDR2 is FQGNSA. The CDR3 sequence is 14 residues long. Trimming at V came to 3 bases and at J to 2 bases, leaving 0 bases not matched to a gene. The CDR3 bases are TGTGCCAGCAGCTTGGGACAGGGCAATCAGCCCCAGCATTTT. This translates into CASSLGQGNQPQHF.

V is TRBV6-6 and J is TRBJ2-5, with 7 nucleotides matching TRBD2. CDR3 length equals 13 residues. CDR1 MNHNY and CDR2 SVGAGI come from the germline V gene (reference sequence). The trim removed 6 bases at V and 0 bases at J, leaving 1 base unmatched. The CDR3 DNA reads as TGTGCCAGCAGGCGGGGGAACCAAGAGACCCAGTACTTC. Translated: CASRRGNQETQYF.

The genes are TRBV6-1 and TRBJ2-5; tentatively, D is TRBD2 (6 bases). The CDR3 length is 13 residues. The germline V and J ends were trimmed by 3 bases and 4 bases, with 9 bases remaining between them. Germline V CDR1 and CDR2: MNHNS, SASEGT. The CDR3 nucleotides read TGTGCCAGCAGTGAGGAGGGCCCAGAGACCCAGTACTTC. Amino acids: CASSEEGPETQYF.

The chain recombines TRBV6-1 with TRBJ2-7; TRBD1 agrees at 9 bases. Germline V gene lookup returns CDR1 MNHNS and CDR2 SASEGT. The CDR3 is made up of 15 amino acids. V lost 6 bases and J lost 2; bases outside the gene matches: 8. Written as DNA, the CDR3 is TGTGCCAGCAGACCCGGACAGGGGCAGCCCTACGAGCAGTACTTC. Protein product: CASRPGQGQPYEQYF.

The genes are TRBV30 and TRBJ1-1; D call uncertain. CDR3 length: 14 amino acids. Germline V CDR1 and CDR2: GTSNPN, SVGIG (reference sequence). Trimming removed 2 bases at V and 0 bases at J, with 10 bases between. The CDR3 nucleotides are TGTGCCTGGAGTAGAACACTCATGAACACTGAAGCTTTCTTT. Encoded protein: CAWSRTLMNTEAFF.

J is TRBJ2-5 and V is TRBV7-3; D gene ambiguous. CDR3 length equals 13 residues. Germline CDR1 reads SGHTA; CDR2 reads FQGTGA. The V gene lost 5 bases and the J gene lost 7 bases, with 14 bases spanning the gap. CDR3 residues: CASSAEVDGTQYF. As DNA, the CDR3 is TGTGCCAGCAGCGCAGAGGTTGATGGGACCCAGTACTTC. The full variable domain, rest sourced from reference TRBV7-3 and TRBJ2-5, is GAGVSQTPSNKVTEKGKYVELRCDPISGHTALYWYRQSLGQGPEFLIYFQGTGAADDSGLPNDRFFAVRPEGSVSTLKIQRTERGDSAVYLCASSAEVDGTQYFGPGTRLLVL.

This CDR3 reads CSVERGEGQPQHF. CDR3 DNA sequence: TGCAGCGTAGAAAGGGGCGAGGGTCAGCCCCAGCATTTT. The chain uses TRBV29-1 and TRBJ1-5, with D maybe TRBD1 (5 bases). The CDR3 sequence is 13 residues long. The V gene lost 6 bases and the J gene lost 6 bases, with 15 bases spanning the gap. From germline, CDR1 is SQVTM and CDR2 ANQGSEA.

The chain recombines TRBV7-3 with TRBJ1-1, with D unclear. V was clipped by 1 base and J by 1 base, with 4 bases between them. The length of the CDR3 is 13 residues. CDR1 SGHTA and CDR2 FQGTGA come from the germline V gene. Written as DNA, the CDR3 is TGTGCCAGCAGCTTAAGGGGGAACACTGAAGCTTTCTTT. Amino acid sequence: CASSLRGNTEAFF.